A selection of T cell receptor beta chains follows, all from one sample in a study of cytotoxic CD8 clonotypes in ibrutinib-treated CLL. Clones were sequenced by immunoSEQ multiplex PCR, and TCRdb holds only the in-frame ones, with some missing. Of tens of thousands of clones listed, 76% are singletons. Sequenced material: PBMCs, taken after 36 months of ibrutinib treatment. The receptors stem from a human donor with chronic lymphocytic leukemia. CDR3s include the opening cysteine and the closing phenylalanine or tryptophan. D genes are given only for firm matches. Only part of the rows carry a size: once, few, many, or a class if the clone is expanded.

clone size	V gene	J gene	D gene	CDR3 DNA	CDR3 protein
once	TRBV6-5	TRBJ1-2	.	TGTGCCAGCAGTTACGGCCAGGGCGGGGGGGGCTACACCTTC	CASSYGQGGGGYTF
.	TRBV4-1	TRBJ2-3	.	TGCGCCAGCAGCCAAGATCCCAGGTCCCCTCCAGTGACGCAGTATTTT	CASSQDPRSPPVTQYF
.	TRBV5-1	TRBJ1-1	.	TGCGCCAGCAGCCCCGGACACGCCGACAACACTGAAGCTTTCTTT	CASSPGHADNTEAFF
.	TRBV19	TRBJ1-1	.	TGTGCCAGTAGTATAGAAGTTTACACTGAAGCTTTCTTT	CASSIEVYTEAFF
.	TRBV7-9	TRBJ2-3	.	TGTGCCAGCAGCTTATTGGGCCGGACAGAGTACACAGATACGCAGTATTTT	CASSLLGRTEYTDTQYF
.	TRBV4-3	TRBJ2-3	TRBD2	TGCGCCAGCAGCCTATGGCGGGGGGGCACAGATACGCAGTATTTT	CASSLWRGGTDTQYF
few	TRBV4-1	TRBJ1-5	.	TGCGCCAGCAGCCAAGATGCGGCAGTCTATCAGCCCCAGCATTTT	CASSQDAAVYQPQHF
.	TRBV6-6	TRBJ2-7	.	TGTGCCAGCAGGCCGCTCGAGGGGGCCTACGAGCAGTACTTC	CASRPLEGAYEQYF
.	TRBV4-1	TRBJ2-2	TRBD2	TGCGCCAGCAGGGAAAGGGCTAGCGGGGGGTCGGGGACCGGGGAGCTGTTTTTT	CASRERASGGSGTGELFF
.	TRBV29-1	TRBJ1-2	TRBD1	TGCAGCGTTGAAACAGGGGGCAGGCATGGCTACACCTTC	CSVETGGRHGYTF
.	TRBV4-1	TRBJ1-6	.	TGCGCCAGCAGCCCTGATCCGACGGGCCTAGATATCTATAATTCACCCCTCCACTTT	CASSPDPTGLDIYNSPLHF
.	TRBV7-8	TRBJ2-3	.	TGTGCCAGCAGCTTCCTCCGGAGGATCCATACGCAGTATTTT	CASSFLRRIHTQYF
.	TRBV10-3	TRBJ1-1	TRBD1	TGTGCCATCAGTGGTCAGGGGGGGACCACTGAAGCTTTCTTT	CAISGQGGTTEAFF
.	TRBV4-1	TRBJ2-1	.	TGCGCCAGCAGCCAAGATGGCACAGGGTATTTTGAGCAGTTCTTC	CASSQDGTGYFEQFF
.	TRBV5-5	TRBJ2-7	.	TGTGCCAGCAGTCGCCGGGACGGGACCTACGAGCAGTACTTC	CASSRRDGTYEQYF
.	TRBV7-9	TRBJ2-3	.	TGTGCCAGCAGCTTAGAAAAGGTTTCTTTT	CASSLEKVSF